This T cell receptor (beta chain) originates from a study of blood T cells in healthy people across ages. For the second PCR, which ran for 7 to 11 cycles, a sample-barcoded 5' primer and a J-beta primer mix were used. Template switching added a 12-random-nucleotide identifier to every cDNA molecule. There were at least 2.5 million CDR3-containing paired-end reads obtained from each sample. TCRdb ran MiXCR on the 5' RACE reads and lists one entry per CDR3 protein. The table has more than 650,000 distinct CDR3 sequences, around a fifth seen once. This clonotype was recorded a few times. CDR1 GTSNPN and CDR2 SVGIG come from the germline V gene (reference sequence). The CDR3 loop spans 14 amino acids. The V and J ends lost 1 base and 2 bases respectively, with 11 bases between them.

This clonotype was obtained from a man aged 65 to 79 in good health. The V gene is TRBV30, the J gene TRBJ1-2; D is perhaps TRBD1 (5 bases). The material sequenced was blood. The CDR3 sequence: CAWSGDGPNYGYTF. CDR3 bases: TGTGCCTGGAGTGGGGACGGACCGAACTATGGCTACACCTTC.